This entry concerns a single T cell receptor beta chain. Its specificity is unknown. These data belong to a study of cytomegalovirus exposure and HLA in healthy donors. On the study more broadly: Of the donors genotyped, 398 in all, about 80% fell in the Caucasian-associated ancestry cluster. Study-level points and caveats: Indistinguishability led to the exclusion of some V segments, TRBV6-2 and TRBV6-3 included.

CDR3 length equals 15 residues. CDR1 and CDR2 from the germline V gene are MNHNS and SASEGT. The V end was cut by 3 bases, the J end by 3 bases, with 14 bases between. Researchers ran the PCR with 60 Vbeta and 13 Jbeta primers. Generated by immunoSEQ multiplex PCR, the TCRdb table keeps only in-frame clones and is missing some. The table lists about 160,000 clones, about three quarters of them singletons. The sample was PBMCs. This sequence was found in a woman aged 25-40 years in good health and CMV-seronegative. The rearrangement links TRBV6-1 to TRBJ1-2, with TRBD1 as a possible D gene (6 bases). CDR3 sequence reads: CASSDPGQGDYGYTF. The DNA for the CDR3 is TGTGCCAGCAGTGATCCGGGACAAGGGGACTATGGCTACACCTTC.